These 2 T cell receptor beta chains were all obtained from the same sample, sequenced in a study of Ad26.COV2.S vaccination and SARS-CoV-2 variants. Sample treatment: 15 to 20 received Ad26.COV2.S at low or high dose, single or two shots; roughly five received placebo; per-sample allocation not given. Repertoires come from day 63 after the first vaccine or placebo injection. TCRdb keeps only in-frame clones here, not all; method: immunoSEQ multiplex PCR. The repertoire holds some 300,000 clones, around four fifths seen once, with approximately 2% in the top ten. This material consisted of peripheral blood, taken in a trial of Ad26.COV2.S vaccine versus placebo. The origin of the receptors is a person between 18 and 59 years old who received the Ad26.COV2.S COVID-19 vaccine or a placebo.

The J gene is TRBJ2-3, the V gene TRBV28; either TRBD1 or TRBD2 may fit D (5 bases each). This CDR3 is built from 15 residues. Germline V gene sequence: CDR1 MDHEN, CDR2 SYDVKM. Between the trimmed V and J ends, which lost 2 bases and 6 bases, there was a span of 15 bases. DNA of the CDR3: TGTGCCAGCAGTTTACCTACCGGGGCCGGGGATACGCAGTATTTT. Amino acids: CASSLPTGAGDTQYF.

To note about this clone: In the same sample, other DNA sequences code for this CDR3. V is TRBV2 and J is TRBJ1-5, with TRBD1 as a possible D gene (6 bases). V lost 4 bases and J 2 bases, leaving 9 bases between the germline ends. Looked up from germline, CDR1 is SNHLY and CDR2 is FYNNEI. The CDR3 has 14 amino acids. DNA for the CDR3: TGTGCCAGCAGTGGGGCAGGGGGCAATCAGCCCCAGCATTTT. Its translation is CASSGAGGNQPQHF.